Described below is a single TCR beta chain sequence and its context. Its antigen remains unknown. The data stem from a study of T cell responses to AZD1222 COVID-19 vaccine. The data were produced by immunoSEQ multiplex PCR, yet TCRdb's version contains in-frame clones alone and is incomplete. The repertoire holds around 150,000 clones, 85% to 95% seen once, with 1.3% in the top ten. The length of the CDR3 is 15 residues. Per germline, CDR1 MDHEN and CDR2 SYDVKM. The V gene end was trimmed by 6 bases and the J gene end by 6 bases; junction bases not matched to a gene: 14. Overall study results and limits: Donors skewed white British and female; clonal diversity was possibly underestimated. Spike regions recognized by vaccine-associated CD4 TCRs spanned the protein, led by 160-218 and 743-854.

The gene calls are TRBV28 and TRBJ2-7; 7 bases match TRBD2. The source was peripheral blood, collected on day 0 of AZD1222 vaccination. The TCR originated in an adult in good health. This CDR3 is CASRPRSGGSCEQYF. Here the CDR3 DNA reads TGTGCCAGCAGACCCCGTTCCGGGGGGAGTTGCGAGCAGTACTTC.